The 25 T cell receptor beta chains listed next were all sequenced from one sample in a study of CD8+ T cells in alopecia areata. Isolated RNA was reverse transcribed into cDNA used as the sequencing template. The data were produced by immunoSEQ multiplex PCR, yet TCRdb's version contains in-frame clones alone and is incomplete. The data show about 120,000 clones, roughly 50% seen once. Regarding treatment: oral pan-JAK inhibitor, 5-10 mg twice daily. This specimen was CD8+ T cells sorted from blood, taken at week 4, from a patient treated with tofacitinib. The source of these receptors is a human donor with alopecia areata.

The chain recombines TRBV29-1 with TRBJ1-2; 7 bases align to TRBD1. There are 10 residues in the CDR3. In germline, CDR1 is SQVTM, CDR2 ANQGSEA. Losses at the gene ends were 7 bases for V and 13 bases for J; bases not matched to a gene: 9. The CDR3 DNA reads TGCAGCGCTCTCGACAGGGAAGCCACCTTC. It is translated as CSALDREATF.

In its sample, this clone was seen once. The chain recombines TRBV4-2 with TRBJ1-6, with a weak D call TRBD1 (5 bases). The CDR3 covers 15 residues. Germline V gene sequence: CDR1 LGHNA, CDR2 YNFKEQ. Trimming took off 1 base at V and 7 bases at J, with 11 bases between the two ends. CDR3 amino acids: CASSQVDQGNSPLHF. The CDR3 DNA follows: TGTGCCAGCAGCCAAGTGGATCAGGGAAATTCACCCCTCCACTTT.

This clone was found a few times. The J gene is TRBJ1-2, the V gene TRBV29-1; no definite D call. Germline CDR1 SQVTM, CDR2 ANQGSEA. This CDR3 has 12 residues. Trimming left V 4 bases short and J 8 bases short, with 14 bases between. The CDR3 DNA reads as TGCAGCGTTGTAGCAGAGATGGGGGGCTACACCTTC. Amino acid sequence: CSVVAEMGGYTF.

This CDR3 is CASSYLGGPMNTEAFF. The CDR3 region has the DNA TGTGCCAGCAGTTACCTAGGAGGGCCTATGAACACTGAAGCTTTCTTT. The rearrangement uses TRBV6-5 and TRBJ1-1; D remains unclear. The germline V and J ends were trimmed by 2 bases and 0 bases, with 13 bases remaining between them. Germline-derived CDR1 and CDR2 are MNHEY and SVGAGI. CDR3 length: 16 amino acids.

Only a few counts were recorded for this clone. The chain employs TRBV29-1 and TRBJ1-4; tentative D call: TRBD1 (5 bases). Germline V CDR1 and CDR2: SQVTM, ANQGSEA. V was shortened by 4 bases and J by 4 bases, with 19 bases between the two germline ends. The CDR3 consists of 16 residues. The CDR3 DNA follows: TGCAGCGTTGTAGCTGGGTTGGGACCCAGTAATGAAAAACTGTTTTTT. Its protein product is CSVVAGLGPSNEKLFF.

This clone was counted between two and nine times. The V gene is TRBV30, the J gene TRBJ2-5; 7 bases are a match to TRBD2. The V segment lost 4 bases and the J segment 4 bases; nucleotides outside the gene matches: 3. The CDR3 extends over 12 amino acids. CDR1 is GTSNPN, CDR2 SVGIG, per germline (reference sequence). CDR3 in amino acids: CAWNGEGETQYF. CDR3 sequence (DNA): TGTGCCTGGAACGGGGAGGGAGAGACCCAGTACTTC.

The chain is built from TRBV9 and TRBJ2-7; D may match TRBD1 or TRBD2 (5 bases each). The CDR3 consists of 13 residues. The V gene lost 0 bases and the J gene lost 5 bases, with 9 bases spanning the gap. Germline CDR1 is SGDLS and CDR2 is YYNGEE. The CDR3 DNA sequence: TGTGCCAGCAGCGTAGCTCTGGGGGACGAGCAGTACTTC. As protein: CASSVALGDEQYF.

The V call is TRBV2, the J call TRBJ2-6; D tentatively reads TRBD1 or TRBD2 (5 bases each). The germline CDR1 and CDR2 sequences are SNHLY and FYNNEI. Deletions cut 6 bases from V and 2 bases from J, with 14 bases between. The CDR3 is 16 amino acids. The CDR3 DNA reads TGTGCCAGCAGGGGGGATAGTACGACTGGGGCCAACGTCCTGACTTTC. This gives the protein CASRGDSTTGANVLTF.

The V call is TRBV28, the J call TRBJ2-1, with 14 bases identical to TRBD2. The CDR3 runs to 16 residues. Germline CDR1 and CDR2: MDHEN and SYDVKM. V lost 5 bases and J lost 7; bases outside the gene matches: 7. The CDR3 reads CASSPRGLAGGNEQFF. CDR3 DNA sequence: TGTGCCAGCAGTCCCCGAGGACTAGCGGGGGGAAATGAGCAGTTCTTC.

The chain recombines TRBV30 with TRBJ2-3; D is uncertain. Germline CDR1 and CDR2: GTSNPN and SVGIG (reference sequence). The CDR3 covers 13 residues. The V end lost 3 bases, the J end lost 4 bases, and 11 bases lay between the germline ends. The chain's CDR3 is CAWSRVSADTQYF. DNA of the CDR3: TGTGCCTGGAGCCGGGTGAGCGCAGATACGCAGTATTTT.

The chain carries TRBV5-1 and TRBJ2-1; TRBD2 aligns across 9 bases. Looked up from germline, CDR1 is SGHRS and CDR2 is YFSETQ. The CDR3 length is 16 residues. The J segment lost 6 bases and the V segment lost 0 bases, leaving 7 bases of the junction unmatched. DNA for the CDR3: TGCGCCAGCAGCTTGGGCGGGGGGGCCGGAACCAATGAGCAGTTCTTC. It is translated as CASSLGGGAGTNEQFF.

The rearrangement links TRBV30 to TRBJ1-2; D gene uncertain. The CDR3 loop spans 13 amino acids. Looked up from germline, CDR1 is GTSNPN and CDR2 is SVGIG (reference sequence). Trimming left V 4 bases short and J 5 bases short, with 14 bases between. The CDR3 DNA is TGTGCCTGGATGGGAACCCCTACTTATGGCTACACCTTC. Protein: CAWMGTPTYGYTF.

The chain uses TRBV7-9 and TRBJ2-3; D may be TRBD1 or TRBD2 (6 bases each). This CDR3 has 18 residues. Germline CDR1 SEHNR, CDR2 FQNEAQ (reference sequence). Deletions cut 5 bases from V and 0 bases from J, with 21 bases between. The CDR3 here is CASSLPRVGGPSTDTQYF. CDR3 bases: TGTGCCAGCAGCCTACCCAGGGTCGGGGGCCCCAGCACAGATACGCAGTATTTT.

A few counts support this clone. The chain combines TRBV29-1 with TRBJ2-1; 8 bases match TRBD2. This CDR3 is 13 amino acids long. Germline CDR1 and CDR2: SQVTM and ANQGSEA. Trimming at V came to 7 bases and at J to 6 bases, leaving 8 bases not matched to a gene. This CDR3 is CSEVGGTSNEQFF. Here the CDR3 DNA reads TGCAGCGAGGTCGGGGGGACTAGCAATGAGCAGTTCTTC.

The CDR3 loop reads CASSLEMQGLYEQYF. CDR3 bases: TGTGCCAGCAGTTTGGAGATGCAGGGTCTCTACGAGCAGTACTTC. The chain uses TRBV28 and TRBJ2-7, with D possibly matching TRBD1 (5 bases). The V end was cut by 3 bases, the J end by 3 bases, with 15 bases between. The CDR3 has 15 residues. Germline lookup yields CDR1 MDHEN and CDR2 SYDVKM.

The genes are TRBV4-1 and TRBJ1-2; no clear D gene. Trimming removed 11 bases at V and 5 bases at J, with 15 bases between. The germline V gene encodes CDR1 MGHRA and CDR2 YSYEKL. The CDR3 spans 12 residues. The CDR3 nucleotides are TGCGCCGCACTCTCGGAACCTTATGGCTACACCTTC. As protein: CAALSEPYGYTF.

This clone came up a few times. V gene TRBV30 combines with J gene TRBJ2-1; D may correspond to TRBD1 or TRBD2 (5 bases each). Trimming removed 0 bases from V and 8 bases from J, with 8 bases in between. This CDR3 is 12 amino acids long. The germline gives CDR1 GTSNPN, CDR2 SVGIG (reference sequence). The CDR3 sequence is CAWSVLGDEQFF. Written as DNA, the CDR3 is TGTGCCTGGAGTGTATTGGGGGATGAGCAGTTCTTC.

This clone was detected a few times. The CDR3 sequence is CASSQGGADPPDTQYF. The DNA of the CDR3 is TGCGCCAGCAGCCAAGGGGGGGCGGACCCACCAGATACGCAGTATTTT. The chain employs TRBV4-3 and TRBJ2-3; D possibly matches TRBD1 or TRBD2 (6 bases each). Looked up from germline, CDR1 is LGHNA and CDR2 is YSLEER. V lost 1 base, J lost 4 bases, and 15 bases lay in between. The CDR3 runs 16 residues.

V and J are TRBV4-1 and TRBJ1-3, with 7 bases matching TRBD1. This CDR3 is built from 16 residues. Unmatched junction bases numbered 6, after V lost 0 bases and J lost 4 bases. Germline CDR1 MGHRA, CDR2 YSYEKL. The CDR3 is CASSQDLQGVGNTIYF. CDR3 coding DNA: TGCGCCAGCAGCCAAGATTTGCAGGGGGTAGGAAACACCATATATTTT.

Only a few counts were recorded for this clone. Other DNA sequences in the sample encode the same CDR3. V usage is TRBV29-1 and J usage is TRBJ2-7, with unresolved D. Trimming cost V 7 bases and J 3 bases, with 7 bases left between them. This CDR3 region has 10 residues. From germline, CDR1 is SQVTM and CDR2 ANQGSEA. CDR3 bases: TGCAGCGCCCTGGGCTACGAGCAGTACTTC. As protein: CSALGYEQYF.

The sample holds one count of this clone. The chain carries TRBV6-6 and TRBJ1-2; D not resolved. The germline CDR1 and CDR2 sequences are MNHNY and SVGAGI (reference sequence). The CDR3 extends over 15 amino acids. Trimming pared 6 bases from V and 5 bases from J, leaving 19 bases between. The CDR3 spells CASSPETSHEYGYTF. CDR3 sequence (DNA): TGTGCCAGCAGCCCCGAGACGTCCCATGAGTATGGCTACACCTTC.

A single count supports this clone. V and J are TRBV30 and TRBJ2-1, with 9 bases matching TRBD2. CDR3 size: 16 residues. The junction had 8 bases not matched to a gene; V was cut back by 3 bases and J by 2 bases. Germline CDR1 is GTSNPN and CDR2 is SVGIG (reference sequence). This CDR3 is CAWSSTGTSPYNEQFF. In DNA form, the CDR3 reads TGTGCCTGGAGCTCCACCGGGACTAGCCCCTACAATGAGCAGTTCTTC.

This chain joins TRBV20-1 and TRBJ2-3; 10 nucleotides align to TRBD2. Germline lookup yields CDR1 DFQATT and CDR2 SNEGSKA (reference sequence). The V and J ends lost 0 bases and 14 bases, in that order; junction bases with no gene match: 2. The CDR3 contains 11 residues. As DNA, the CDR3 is TGCAGTGCTAGAGAGGGGACTAGCGTGTATTTT. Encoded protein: CSAREGTSVYF.

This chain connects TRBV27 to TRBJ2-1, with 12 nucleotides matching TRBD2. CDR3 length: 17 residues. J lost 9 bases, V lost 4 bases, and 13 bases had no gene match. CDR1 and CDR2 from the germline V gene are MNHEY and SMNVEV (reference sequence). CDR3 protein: CASSSPASGGALGEQFF. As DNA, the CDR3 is TGTGCCAGCAGTTCTCCGGCTAGCGGGGGGGCACTGGGTGAGCAGTTCTTC.

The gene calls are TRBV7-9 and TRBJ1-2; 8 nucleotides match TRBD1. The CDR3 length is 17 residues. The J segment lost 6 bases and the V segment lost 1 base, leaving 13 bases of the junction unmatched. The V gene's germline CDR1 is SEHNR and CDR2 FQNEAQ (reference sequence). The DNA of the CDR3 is TGTGCCAGCAGCTTAGGGGTTGACAGGGGTGATTGGAATGGCTACACCTTC. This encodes CASSLGVDRGDWNGYTF.